Listed below are T cell receptor beta chains from one sample, sequenced in a study of beta chain features in type 1 diabetes. Generated by immunoSEQ multiplex PCR, the TCRdb table keeps only in-frame clones and is missing some. The repertoire includes under 450,000 clones, more than 11% of them detected once, and around 0.035% sits in the top ten. The sample taken for sequencing was naive CD4+ T cells from blood. These receptors were collected from a man aged 25-40 years in good health. CDR3s include the opening cysteine and the closing phenylalanine or tryptophan. A D gene is named only where the DNA matches it firmly. The size field is filled for only some rows; it gives once, few, many or a size class.

D | J | V | size | DNA | CDR3
- | TRBJ1-2 | TRBV9 | few | TGTGCCAGCAGCGTAGACGCTAACTATGGCTACACCTTC | CASSVDANYGYTF
- | TRBJ2-4 | TRBV5-1 | - | TGCGCCAGCAGCTTGGTTGGGGGCGGACAAAACATTCAGTACTTC | CASSLVGGGQNIQYF
TRBD2 | TRBJ2-7 | TRBV10-3 | few | TGTGCCATCAAAGGCCTAGCGGGGGGTATCTACGAGCAGTACTTC | CAIKGLAGGIYEQYF
- | TRBJ2-6 | TRBV5-1 | - | TGCGCCAGCAGCTTGGTACATCCCACGGGAGTTGCCGGGGCCAACGTCCTGACTTTC | CASSLVHPTGVAGANVLTF
- | TRBJ2-3 | TRBV2 | - | TGTGCCAGCACCATAGGATTTGGAGGTAGCACAGATACGCAGTATTTT | CASTIGFGGSTDTQYF
- | TRBJ1-6 | TRBV1 | - | TGCACCAGCAGCCCGGACAAAGCCTCCCATTATAATTCACCCCTCCACTTT | CTSSPDKASHYNSPLHF
TRBD2 | TRBJ2-5 | TRBV29-1 | few | TGCAGCGTTGGTCAAGCGGGAGTCGTAGAGACCCAGTACTTC | CSVGQAGVVETQYF
- | TRBJ1-2 | TRBV9 | - | TGTGCCAGCAGCGTAGAAGCACAGGGTGGTGGCTACACCTTC | CASSVEAQGGGYTF
TRBD2 | TRBJ2-3 | TRBV11-2 | few | TGTGCCAGCAGCCCACCGGGACTAGCGGGGGTTGATACGCAGTATTTT | CASSPPGLAGVDTQYF
TRBD1 | TRBJ2-2 | TRBV7-2 | - | TGTGCCAGCAGCTCACCGGGACAGGGTCACGGGGAGCTGTTTTTT | CASSSPGQGHGELFF
- | TRBJ1-5 | TRBV29-1 | few | TGCAGCGTTGCCGGGAGGGGCCATCAGCCCCAGCATTTT | CSVAGRGHQPQHF
TRBD1 | TRBJ2-1 | TRBV5-4 | few | TGTGCCAGCAGCCGAGACAGGGGGAACTACAATGAGCAGTTCTTC | CASSRDRGNYNEQFF
TRBD1 | TRBJ1-1 | TRBV4-3 | few | TGCGCCAGCAGCCATCTGGACAGGGATTACACTGAAGCTTTCTTT | CASSHLDRDYTEAFF
- | TRBJ1-1 | TRBV29-1 | few | TGCAGCGTTAACCGACAGTCCCAAGCTTTCTTT | CSVNRQSQAFF
- | TRBJ1-2 | TRBV30 | - | TGTGCCTACCTACGGGCCCCTTCGAGCTACACCTTC | CAYLRAPSSYTF
- | TRBJ2-5 | TRBV9 | - | TGTGCCAGCAGCGTAGAATCTAGGGAGACCCAGTACTTC | CASSVESRETQYF
TRBD1 | TRBJ2-5 | TRBV6-6 | few | TGTGCCAGCAGTCAGACAGGGTCAGAGACCCAGTACTTC | CASSQTGSETQYF
- | TRBJ1-5 | TRBV7-8 | - | TGTGCCAGCAGCTTATCGGTGTATAGCAATCAGCCCCAGCATTTT | CASSLSVYSNQPQHF
- | TRBJ1-1 | TRBV30 | few | TGTGCCTGGAGTGTACTTTCTGAAGCTTTCTTT | CAWSVLSEAFF
- | TRBJ2-7 | TRBV9 | - | TGTGCCAGCAGCTCCCGCTTGGAATGGGGCTACGAGCAGTACTTC | CASSSRLEWGYEQYF
- | TRBJ2-1 | TRBV27 | once | TGTGCCAGCAGTTTTAAACAGGTCAGGTTCAATGAGCAGTTCTTC | CASSFKQVRFNEQFF
- | TRBJ2-1 | TRBV4-1 | - | TGCGCCAGCAGCCAGTGGCTAGATTACAATGAGCAGTTCTTC | CASSQWLDYNEQFF
- | TRBJ2-3 | TRBV11-3 | - | TGTGCCAGCAGCCGGGTTTTCGGGACACCCGAACCAGATACGCAGTATTTT | CASSRVFGTPEPDTQYF
- | TRBJ2-4 | TRBV5-1 | few | TGCGCCAGCAGCCCCCATTCGGGAGTAGCCAAAAACATTCAGTACTTC | CASSPHSGVAKNIQYF
- | TRBJ1-1 | TRBV9 | - | TGTGCCAGCAGCGTAGGACGTCCAGGCCTTAACACTGAAGCTTTCTTT | CASSVGRPGLNTEAFF
TRBD1 | TRBJ1-4 | TRBV25-1 | few | TGTGCCAGCAGACCCTCGACAGGGCTTGGTGAAAAACTGTTTTTT | CASRPSTGLGEKLFF
- | TRBJ2-1 | TRBV4-2 | - | TGTGCCAGCAGCTTGCAGGGGGGGATATCCTACAATGAGCAGTTCTTC | CASSLQGGISYNEQFF
- | TRBJ2-2 | TRBV9 | - | TGTGCCAGCAGCGTGTCCCGGGGGGCCACCGGGGAGCTGTTTTTT | CASSVSRGATGELFF
- | TRBJ1-4 | TRBV23-1 | few | TGCGCCAGCGGGGATAAGAGAGGGGATGAAAAACTGTTTTTT | CASGDKRGDEKLFF
- | TRBJ1-1 | TRBV6-5 | few | TGTGCCAGCAGTTACTCCTTGACCAGGGGACACACTGAAGCTTTCTTT | CASSYSLTRGHTEAFF
- | TRBJ2-5 | TRBV7-9 | - | TGTGCCAGCAGCTTACTCCAGGGAGGTTCAGGGACCCAGTACTTC | CASSLLQGGSGTQYF
TRBD2 | TRBJ2-2 | TRBV15 | few | TGTGCCACCAGCAGAGCAGTAGCGGGAAACACCGGGGAGCTGTTTTTT | CATSRAVAGNTGELFF
- | TRBJ1-1 | TRBV29-1 | few | TGCAGCGTGGGATCCAACACTGAAGCTTTCTTT | CSVGSNTEAFF
TRBD2 | TRBJ2-5 | TRBV5-1 | - | TGCGCCAGCAGCCCCACTAGCGGGAGTGGGCAAGAGACCCAGTACTTC | CASSPTSGSGQETQYF
TRBD1 | TRBJ1-1 | TRBV15 | few | TGTGCCACCAGCATTGCAAAGGGACAGTTTGAAGCTTTCTTT | CATSIAKGQFEAFF
- | TRBJ2-7 | TRBV5-1 | few | TGCGCCAGCGGGGAGACCGGGACGGGTGAGCAGTACTTC | CASGETGTGEQYF
- | TRBJ2-1 | TRBV13 | few | TGTGCCAGCAGCTTAGTGTGGGGGTCCTACAATGAGCAGTTCTTC | CASSLVWGSYNEQFF
- | TRBJ2-5 | TRBV7-2 | few | TGTGCCAGCAGCTTAGCAACCGGGGGCCGGGAGACCCAGTACTTC | CASSLATGGRETQYF
- | TRBJ2-3 | TRBV5-4 | few | TGTGCCAGCAGCTTGGTTTGGACAGATACGCAGTATTTT | CASSLVWTDTQYF
TRBD1 | TRBJ2-7 | TRBV29-1 | few | TGCAGCGTTGAAGATAAGGGGGCGGCTAGCTCCTACGAGCAGTACTTC | CSVEDKGAASSYEQYF
- | TRBJ2-5 | TRBV4-1 | - | TGCGCCAGCAGCCAAGTGGGGCTAGCTACGGAGACCCAGTACTTC | CASSQVGLATETQYF
- | TRBJ1-2 | TRBV7-9 | few | TGTGCCAGCAGCGTCCCGGGGACGAGTGGCTACACCTTC | CASSVPGTSGYTF